These 15 T cell receptor beta chains share one sample of origin, sequenced in a study of cytomegalovirus exposure and HLA in healthy donors. The primer mix had 60 Vbeta and 13 Jbeta primers. Sequencing used immunoSEQ multiplex PCR; TCRdb keeps in-frame clones, though not all of them. The data show approximately 180,000 clones, roughly 80% seen once. The specimen was PBMCs. These receptors came from a woman in her fifties or sixties in good health and CMV-seronegative.

This chain joins TRBV7-9 and TRBJ1-1, with a weak D call TRBD1 (6 bases). From germline, CDR1 is SEHNR and CDR2 FQNEAQ (reference sequence). The CDR3 has 17 amino acids. V was trimmed by 5 bases and J by 5 bases, leaving 24 bases between them. DNA of the CDR3: TGTGCCAGCAGCCCGGTGGGGGGGCAGAGGGCCGGGACTGAAGCTTTCTTT. Its protein is CASSPVGGQRAGTEAFF.

The chain has TRBV6-5 and TRBJ1-1, with D perhaps matching TRBD1 (5 bases). V lost 4 bases to trimming and J lost 4 bases, with 16 bases between them. CDR1 and CDR2 (germline): MNHEY, SVGAGI. This CDR3 comprises 15 residues. CDR3 amino acids: CASSSRPFGATEAFF. The CDR3 DNA sequence: TGTGCCAGCAGTTCTCGACCTTTTGGGGCCACTGAAGCTTTCTTT.

The chain is built from TRBV6-5 and TRBJ1-2; D remains ambiguous. The CDR3 extends over 12 amino acids. CDR1 MNHEY and CDR2 SVGAGI come from the germline V gene. The V gene lost 5 bases and the J gene lost 2 bases, with 6 bases spanning the gap. The CDR3, as DNA: TGTGCCAGCAGTGTACAGAACTATGGCTACACCTTC. It codes for CASSVQNYGYTF.

The table lists this clone with a few counts. V usage is TRBV12-5 and J usage is TRBJ2-1; D might be TRBD1 (5 bases). The length of the CDR3 is 15 residues. Trimming left V 5 bases short and J 7 bases short, with 18 bases between. Germline V gene lookup returns CDR1 LGHNT and CDR2 FRNRAP. This CDR3 is CASGPLLQYRNEQFF. DNA of the CDR3: TGTGCTAGTGGTCCTCTTCTACAGTACAGGAATGAGCAGTTCTTC.

This sequence joins TRBV27 and TRBJ2-1, with TRBD1 as a possible D gene (5 bases). CDR3 size: 15 residues. CDR1 is MNHEY, CDR2 SMNVEV, per germline (reference sequence). V was trimmed by 2 bases and J by 7 bases, leaving 15 bases between them. CDR3 in DNA: TGTGCCAGCAGTTTACAGGGCATCATACAGAATGAGCAGTTCTTC. This encodes CASSLQGIIQNEQFF.

The chain links TRBV6-1 to TRBJ1-1; 8 bases map to TRBD1. Germline V lookup: CDR1 MNHNS, CDR2 SASEGT. With V trimmed by 1 base and J by 5 bases, 6 bases remained unmatched. The CDR3 consists of 15 residues. CDR3 DNA: TGTGCCAGCAGTGAAGGCCAGGGGGCAAGGACTGAAGCTTTCTTT. This translates into CASSEGQGARTEAFF.

The chain uses TRBV18 and TRBJ2-7, with 11 nucleotides matching TRBD2. This CDR3 region has 13 residues. In germline, CDR1 is KGHSH, CDR2 LQKENI. Trimming cost V 3 bases and J 7 bases; bases outside gene matches: 2. The CDR3 is CASSPGLAEEQYF. DNA for the CDR3: TGTGCCAGCTCACCGGGACTAGCGGAAGAGCAGTACTTC.

This clone has only a few counts. The rearrangement uses TRBV7-9 and TRBJ1-1; the D is unclear. Per germline, CDR1 SEHNR and CDR2 FQNEAQ (reference sequence). V lost 2 bases and J lost 6, with 10 bases in between. This CDR3 is built from 13 residues. The CDR3: CASSLRELAEAFF. CDR3 nucleotides: TGTGCCAGCAGCTTAAGAGAGTTAGCTGAAGCTTTCTTT.

This clone was observed a handful of times. The V call is TRBV5-6, the J call TRBJ2-7; D might be TRBD1 (5 bases). This CDR3 has 14 residues. Germline CDR1 is SGHDT and CDR2 is YYEEEE. Trimming removed 0 bases at V and 0 bases at J, with 7 bases between. The CDR3 bases are TGTGCCAGCAGCTTGGGACAGAGCTCCTACGAGCAGTACTTC. Translated, it gives CASSLGQSSYEQYF. The full variable domain, rest sourced from reference TRBV5-6 and TRBJ2-7, is DAGVTQSPTHLIKTRGQQVTLRCSPKSGHDTVSWYQQALGQGPQFIFQYYEEEERQRGNFPDRFSGHQFPNYSSELNVNALLLGDSALYLCASSLGQSSYEQYFGPGTRLTVT.

The V call is TRBV5-1, the J call TRBJ2-3; 9 nucleotides align to TRBD1. The J segment lost 3 bases and the V segment lost 4 bases, leaving 6 bases of the junction unmatched. The CDR3 has 15 amino acids. Germline assignment: CDR1 SGHRS and CDR2 YFSETQ. The CDR3 DNA reads as TGCGCCAGCAGCCATACGGGACAGGGAACAGATACGCAGTATTTT. This sequence encodes CASSHTGQGTDTQYF.

This sequence joins TRBV27 and TRBJ1-1, with a possible D match to TRBD1 (6 bases). The CDR3 consists of 13 residues. V was trimmed by 10 bases and J by 8 bases, leaving 20 bases between them. The germline V gene has CDR1 MNHEY and CDR2 SMNVEV (reference sequence). The CDR3 here is CATINYREGEAFF. In nucleotides, the CDR3 is TGTGCCACCATAAATTACAGGGAAGGGGAAGCTTTCTTT.

The rearrangement links TRBV10-3 to TRBJ2-3; 9 bases fit TRBD1. The CDR3 loop spans 16 amino acids. CDR1 and CDR2 from the germline V gene are ENHRY and SYGVKD. Trimming at V came to 2 bases and at J to 4 bases, leaving 7 bases not matched to a gene. CDR3 bases: TGTGCCATCAGTGAGCCGGGACAGGGTGATCCAGATACGCAGTATTTT. Amino acid sequence: CAISEPGQGDPDTQYF.

The chain uses TRBV5-6 and TRBJ2-5; 9 positions agree with TRBD1. The assigned J gene may be wrong: the sequence end matches TRBJ2-7 better. Germline lookup yields CDR1 SGHDT and CDR2 YYEEEE. CDR3 length equals 19 residues. CDR3 bases: TGTGCCAGCAGCTCTCGGGACAGGGCAAGAGCGGGACCCTCCTACGAGCAGTACTTC. Its translation is CASSSRDRARAGPSYEQYF.

This clone came up once. The chain employs TRBV18 and TRBJ1-6; perhaps TRBD1 as D (6 bases). There are 16 residues in the CDR3. V gave up 3 bases and J gave up 4 bases, with 13 bases separating them. Germline lookup yields CDR1 KGHSH and CDR2 LQKENI. CDR3 in amino acids: CASSPRGQIYNSPLHF. The CDR3 DNA is TGTGCCAGCTCACCCCGCGGACAGATTTATAATTCACCCCTCCACTTT.

V gene TRBV28 combines with J gene TRBJ1-1; no clear D. Between the trimmed V and J ends, which lost 4 bases and 1 base, there was a span of 10 bases. Germline V gene lookup returns CDR1 MDHEN and CDR2 SYDVKM. The CDR3 is 14 amino acids. For the CDR3, the DNA is TGTGCCAGCAGTTCCGGAGGACCGAACACTGAAGCTTTCTTT. Protein: CASSSGGPNTEAFF.